This T cell receptor beta chain originates from a study of T cells in Graves' hyperthyroidism and ophthalmopathy. The CDR3 spans 15 residues. The germline V gene encodes CDR1 MNHEY and CDR2 SMNVEV (reference sequence). Losses at the gene ends were 4 bases for V and 0 bases for J; bases not matched to a gene: 5. Regions amplified from RNA transcripts were the TCR beta CDR3 regions. First-round RT-PCR with HTBI primers amplified the TCR CDR3 region. TCRdb independently ran MiXCR on the multiplex PCR reads; one entry per CDR3 protein. The sample holds more than 300,000 distinct CDR3 sequences, 18% seen once.

The source is a man in his late teens or twenties with Graves' ophthalmopathy. V usage is TRBV27 and J usage is TRBJ1-1; 7 bases line up with TRBD1. The sample taken for sequencing was blood. CDR3 DNA sequence: TGTGCCAGCAGTTCAAGACAGGGAATGAACACTGAAGCTTTCTTT. Translation: CASSSRQGMNTEAFF.